This T cell receptor (beta chain) emerged from a study of blood T cell repertoires in COVID-19. For this clone: Other DNA sequences in this specimen translate into the identical CDR3.

V trimming: 3 bases; J trimming: 3 bases; junction bases outside the gene matches: 3. Germline CDR1 and CDR2: MNHNS and SASEGT. The CDR3 is 14 residues long. Produced via immunoSEQ multiplex PCR; TCRdb's table is partial and in-frame only. This table holds some 200,000 clones, about 81% found once. The sample comprised peripheral blood. The genes are TRBV6-1 and TRBJ2-7; TRBD1 aligns across 9 bases. The sequence derives from a man aged 25 to 45 with active or convalescent COVID-19. The CDR3 spells CASSDTTGGYEQYV. The DNA of the CDR3 is TGTGCCAGCAGTGACACGACAGGGGGCTACGAGCAGTACGTC.